The rows below give T cell receptor beta chains drawn from one sample of a study of T cells in Graves' hyperthyroidism and ophthalmopathy. TCRdb called the multiplex PCR reads again in MiXCR, with one record for every CDR3 protein. The sample shows approximately 270,000 distinct CDR3 sequences, about 14% of them seen only once. Specimen: blood. The origin of the receptors is a woman in her thirties or forties with Graves' hyperthyroidism that later progressed to Graves' ophthalmopathy. Both conserved end residues are part of each CDR3. The D gene is left open where the match is weak. Some rows have no size entry. The others give once, few or many, or a class for an expanded clone.

abundance | j_gene | d_gene | v_gene | CDR3aa | CDR3nt
many | TRBJ2-3 | TRBD1 | TRBV18 | CASSRPGQGVAPDTQYF | TGTGCCAGCTCACGACCGGGACAGGGGGTTGCACCAGATACGCAGTATTTT
once | TRBJ2-3 | TRBD2 | TRBV28 | CASSLLAGTKQDTQYF | TGTGCCAGCAGTTTACTAGCGGGCACTAAGCAAGATACGCAGTATTTT
. | TRBJ2-1 | TRBD2 | TRBV27 | CASSWGLAGVPYEQFF | TGTGCCAGCAGTTGGGGACTAGCGGGAGTCCCATATGAGCAGTTCTTC
few | TRBJ1-2 | . | TRBV7-2 | CASSLTGLSSSANYGYTF | TGTGCCAGCAGCTTAACAGGACTTTCTTCGTCGGCTAACTATGGCTACACCTTC
many | TRBJ2-3 | TRBD2 | TRBV20-1 | CSARLGTSGTDTQYF | TGCAGTGCTCGACTTGGGACTAGCGGCACAGATACGCAGTATTTT
many | TRBJ2-3 | . | TRBV5-1 | CASSFTSYFGGHKESTDTQYF | TGCGCCAGCAGCTTTACTAGCTACTTCGGAGGGCATAAGGAGAGCACAGATACGCAGTATTTT
many | TRBJ2-7 | TRBD1 | TRBV28 | CASSLVQDRGQQYF | TGTGCCAGCAGTCTCGTCCAAGACAGGGGCCAGCAGTACTTC
many | TRBJ2-1 | . | TRBV2 | CASFPSHYNEQFF | TGTGCCAGCTTTCCTAGCCACTACAATGAGCAGTTCTTC
many | TRBJ2-7 | . | TRBV28 | CASSPGGGPSSYEQYF | TGTGCCAGCAGCCCGGGCGGCGGGCCGAGCTCCTACGAGCAGTACTTC
many | TRBJ2-7 | TRBD1 | TRBV6-1 | CASGDRASYEQYF | TGTGCCAGCGGGGACAGGGCTTCCTACGAGCAGTACTTC
many | TRBJ1-5 | TRBD1 | TRBV19 | CASSQGARSNQPQHF | TGTGCCAGTAGTCAGGGGGCAAGGAGCAATCAGCCCCAGCATTTT
many | TRBJ1-1 | . | TRBV6-2/TRBV6-3 | CASSWAGKNTEAFF | TGTGCCAGCAGTTGGGCCGGAAAGAACACTGAAGCTTTCTTT
. | TRBJ2-5 | TRBD2 | TRBV2 | CASSILAGSQETQYF | TGTGCCAGCAGTATACTAGCGGGGAGCCAAGAGACCCAGTACTTC